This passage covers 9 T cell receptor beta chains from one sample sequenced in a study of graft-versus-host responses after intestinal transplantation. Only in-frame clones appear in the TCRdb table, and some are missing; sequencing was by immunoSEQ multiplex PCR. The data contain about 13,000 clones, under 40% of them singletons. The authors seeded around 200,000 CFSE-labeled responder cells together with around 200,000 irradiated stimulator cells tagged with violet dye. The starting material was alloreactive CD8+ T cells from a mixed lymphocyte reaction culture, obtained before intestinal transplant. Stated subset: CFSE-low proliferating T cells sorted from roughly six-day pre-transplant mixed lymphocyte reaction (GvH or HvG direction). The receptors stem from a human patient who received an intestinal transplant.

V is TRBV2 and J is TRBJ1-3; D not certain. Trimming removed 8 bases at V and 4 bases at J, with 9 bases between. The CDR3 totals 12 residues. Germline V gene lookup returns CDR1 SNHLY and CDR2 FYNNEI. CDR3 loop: CASAGLGNTIYF. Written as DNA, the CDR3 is TGTGCCAGCGCGGGGTTGGGAAACACCATATATTTT.

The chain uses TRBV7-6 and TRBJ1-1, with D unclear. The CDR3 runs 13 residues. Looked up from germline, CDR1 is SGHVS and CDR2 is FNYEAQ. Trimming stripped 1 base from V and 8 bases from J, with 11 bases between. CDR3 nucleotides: TGTGCCAGCAGCTTAGGGGGAGTTCGCGAAGCTTTCTTT. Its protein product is CASSLGGVREAFF.

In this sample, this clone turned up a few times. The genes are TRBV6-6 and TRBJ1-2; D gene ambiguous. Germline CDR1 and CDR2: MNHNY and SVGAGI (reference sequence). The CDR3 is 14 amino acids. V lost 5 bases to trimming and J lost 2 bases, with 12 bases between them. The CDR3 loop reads CASSVVSSNYGYTF. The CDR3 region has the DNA TGTGCCAGCAGTGTGGTTAGTTCGAACTATGGCTACACCTTC.

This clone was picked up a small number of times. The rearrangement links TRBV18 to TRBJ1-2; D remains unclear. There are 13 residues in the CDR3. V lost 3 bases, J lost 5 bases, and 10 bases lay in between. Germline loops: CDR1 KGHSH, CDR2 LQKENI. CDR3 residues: CASSPLRGYGYTF. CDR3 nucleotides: TGTGCCAGCTCACCCCTACGTGGGTATGGCTACACCTTC.

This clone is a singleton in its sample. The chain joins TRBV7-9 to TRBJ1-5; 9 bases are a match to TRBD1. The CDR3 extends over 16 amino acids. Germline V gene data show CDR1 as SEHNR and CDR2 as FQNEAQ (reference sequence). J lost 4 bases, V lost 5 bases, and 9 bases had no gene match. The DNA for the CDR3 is TGTGCCAGCAGCCTCGTGACAGGGGGAAAGAATCAGCCCCAGCATTTT. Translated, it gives CASSLVTGGKNQPQHF. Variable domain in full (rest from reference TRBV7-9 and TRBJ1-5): DTGVSQNPRHKITKRGQNVTFRCDPISEHNRLYWYRQTLGQGPEFLTYFQNEAQLEKSRLLSDRFSAERPKGSFSTLEIQRTEQGDSAMYLCASSLVTGGKNQPQHFGDGTRLSIL.

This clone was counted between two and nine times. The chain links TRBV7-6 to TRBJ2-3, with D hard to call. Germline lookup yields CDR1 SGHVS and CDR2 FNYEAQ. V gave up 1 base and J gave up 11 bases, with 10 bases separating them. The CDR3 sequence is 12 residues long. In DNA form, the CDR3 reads TGTGCCAGCAGCTTAGGTTTAATGGGGCAGTATTTT. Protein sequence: CASSLGLMGQYF.

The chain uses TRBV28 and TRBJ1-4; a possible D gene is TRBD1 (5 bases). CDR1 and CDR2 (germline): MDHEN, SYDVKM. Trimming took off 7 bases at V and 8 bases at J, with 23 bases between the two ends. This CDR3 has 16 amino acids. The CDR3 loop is CASTSKLGRGLEKLFF. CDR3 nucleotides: TGTGCCAGCACTTCTAAATTGGGGAGGGGCCTGGAAAAACTGTTTTTT. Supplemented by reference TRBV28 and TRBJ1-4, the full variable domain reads DVKVTQSSRYLVKRTGEKVFLECVQDMDHENMFWYRQDPGLGLRLIYFSYDVKMKEKGDIPEGYSVSREKKERFSLILESASTNQTSMYLCASTSKLGRGLEKLFFGSGTQLSVL.

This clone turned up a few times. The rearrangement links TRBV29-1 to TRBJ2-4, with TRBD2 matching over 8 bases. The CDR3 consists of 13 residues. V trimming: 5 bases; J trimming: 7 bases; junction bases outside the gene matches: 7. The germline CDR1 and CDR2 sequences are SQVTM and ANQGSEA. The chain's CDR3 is CSVSGGAENIQYF. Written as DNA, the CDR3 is TGCAGCGTTTCCGGGGGGGCAGAGAACATTCAGTACTTC.

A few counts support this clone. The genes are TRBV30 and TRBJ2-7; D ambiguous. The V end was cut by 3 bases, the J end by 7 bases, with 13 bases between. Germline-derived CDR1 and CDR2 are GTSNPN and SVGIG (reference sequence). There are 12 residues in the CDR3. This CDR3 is CAWRVGPGEQYF. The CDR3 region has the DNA TGTGCCTGGAGAGTGGGCCCCGGGGAGCAGTACTTC.